This entry is about one TCR beta chain. The antigen is unknown. This sample is drawn from a study of T cells after yellow fever vaccination. Overall study context: Fractions containing few cells were prepared with SMART-Seq v4 Ultra Low Input.

TCRdb used MiXCR to reprocess the 5' RACE reads, holding one entry per CDR3 protein. The sample includes fewer than 450,000 distinct CDR3 sequences, 3% to 4.5% of them seen just once. Whole-study findings and limits: Among all clonotypes, a small share was observed in both CD4 and CD8 compartments. Though weaker, the secondary response peaked faster, on day 5 versus 15. Detected again after the booster were most primary-vaccination clones, at 95% to 98% CD4 and 88% CD8.

CDR1 and CDR2 from the germline V gene are SGHDT and YYEEEE. The V and J ends lost 6 bases and 6 bases respectively, with 18 bases between them. The CDR3 has 14 residues. The sequence was collected from a man between 18 and 35 years old who received the YFV17D yellow fever vaccine. The chain has TRBV5-6 and TRBJ1-2; perhaps TRBD1 as D (5 bases). Material: PBMCs, obtained 5 days after the yellow fever booster vaccination. Here the CDR3 DNA reads TGTGCCAGCATCGTAGCCCGGGGGTGGGATGGCTACACCTTC. This translates into CASIVARGWDGYTF.